This entry concerns a single T cell receptor (beta chain). Its recognized antigen is unknown. The library was built by means of the immunoSEQ multiplex PCR assay. For the multiplex PCR, a mixture combining 60 forward primers for TCR Vbeta segments and 13 reverse primers for TCR Jbeta segments was used. A multiplex PCR assay on genomic DNA amplified the CDR3 region of rearranged TCR beta genes. Amplified TCR beta libraries were sequenced as 87-base-pair reads on the Illumina HiSeq System. Per the authors' processing: Across the 666 repertoires, a later analysis counted some 81 million unique TCR beta chains, about 10 million of which were shared by at least two donors. To remove PCR and sequencing errors, raw reads were error-corrected and collapsed into unique sequences using a nearest-neighbor algorithm that merged closely related sequences. V, D and J gene segments were assigned by aligning CDR3 sequences to IMGT reference sequences. Each retained sequence needed at least a six-nucleotide match to both a V gene segment and a J gene segment. A rearrangement was called productive if the CDR3 had no stop codons and remained in frame with V and J, and every other rearrangement was called non-productive. CDR3 was defined by IMGT convention, running from the second conserved V-encoded cysteine to the conserved J-encoded phenylalanine. The earlier analysis of 500 to 650 of the donors excluded any sequence lacking an unambiguous match to a single V gene segment. An earlier analysis of a few hundred of the donors classified V segments as functional when productive rearrangements were above 56.7% and as segregating when the standard deviation between donors was above 5%. To diagnose cytomegalovirus status from the catalog of TCR beta chain sequences, a statistical classification framework was built. V and J gene assignment, in a later analysis, came from comparing TCR nucleotide sequences with IMGT/GENE-DB human TR gene sequences. A later analysis assigned CDR3 sequences and most-parsimonious VDJ recombination scenarios with the TCRdist pipeline. A later analysis defined each TCR beta chain by its CDR3 amino acid sequence plus V-gene family, and excluded reads lacking a unique V-gene family. A later analysis removed several hundred highly shared, low-generation-probability nucleotide sequences to deal with suspected cross-contamination and a sequencing artifact. A later analysis calculated a clonal expansion index for each public chain from normalized within-repertoire ranks of inferred template counts. In a later analysis, generation probabilities were computed using a VDJ recombination model fitted to out-of-frame rearrangements, and the results were checked against IGoR. In a later analysis, hypergeometric tests were used to score TCR-TCR, TCR-HLA and TCR-CMV co-occurrence, with a repertoire-size bias correction applied to TCR pairs. To estimate false discovery rates, a later analysis permuted the HLA or CMV assignments 20 times. A later analysis grouped co-occurring TCRs with DBSCAN, adding TCRdist sequence similarity when clustering within HLA-allele-positive subsets. Repertoires with fewer than 30,000 or more than 120,000 public chains were left out of co-occurrence clustering, as were five repertoires with anomalous nucleotide sharing. The table was pulled from immuneACCESS by TCRdb, which kept in-frame rearrangements only. Such tables lose some clones; where checked, under half of the loss comes from unresolved V genes, and the rest has no known cause. For V, J and clone size, that table is used; D and trimming come from the DNA. This sample's clone table shows 100,000 to 150,000 clones. The leading ten clones occupy approximately 1.7% of the sample.

The sample belongs to a study of cytomegalovirus exposure and HLA in healthy donors listed by TCRdb under 2017. Concerning the study at large: An earlier analysis of some 600 of the donors reported under 300 Gb of sequence data and around 100 million unique TCR beta sequences obtained from about 180 million T cells. To predict cytomegalovirus infection status, the study brought together high-throughput TCR immunosequencing, statistical association of individual TCRs with disease status, and machine learning. The later analysis used no new phenotypic data to find candidate immune exposures, relying instead on TCR beta sequences and their occurrence across donors. In addition to the first cohort of approximately 650 subjects, a separate validation cohort of under 150 different subjects was used. A later genetic analysis took genome-wide SNP genotypes for about three fifths of the 666 donors and used that subset as a discovery cohort. The T cell repertoires of roughly 660 subjects were profiled by immunosequencing and related to cytomegalovirus serostatus. Donor age, sex, ethnicity and CMV serostatus were compiled together with the repertoire data. Class I and class II HLA loci were covered by the typing at four-digit resolution. Every discovery cohort repertoire had been produced on one sequencing platform. A few DR-DQ haplotypes were handled as single units for association and clustering because linkage in the cohort was strong. On average, about 240,000 unique TCR beta nucleotide sequences were sequenced per donor among 300 to 500 genotyped donors of the cohort, with roughly 18% of those sequences being non-productive. The number of donors typed differed by locus, with about 629-640 for A, B, C, DRB1 and DQB1, roughly 520 for DQA1, approximately 570 for DPA1, and 400 to 490 for DPB1. An early release that covered more than 550 HLA-typed donors contained about 300 gigabases of sequencing data and about 93 million unique TCR sequences. The genetic ancestry cluster associated with self-reported Caucasian donors included about 84% of the 398 genotyped donors. A later analysis re-examined previously published TCR beta repertoires from roughly 650 donors and added high-resolution HLA genotyping to investigate patterns of TCR occurrence. The study was designed to test whether signatures of past pathogen exposure could be identified by cataloging public T cell receptors. In an earlier analysis of 587 of the donors, high-throughput TCR beta sequencing was used to judge whether each TCR beta V gene segment behaved as functional or pseudogenic.

The CDR3 has 12 amino acids, counting the end cysteine and phenylalanine. Only CDR3 DNA is held: 36 bases, read in frame from base 1. V was cut back by 8 bases and J by 3 bases, leaving a gap of 11 bases between them. According to the germline V gene (reference sequence), CDR1 reads MNHNY and CDR2 reads SVGAGI. Findings and caveats that apply to the study as a whole: An association between a missense DCLRE1C variant and V-gene and J-gene trimming of TCR beta chains was found in a later genetic analysis and replicated in an independent cohort. According to a later analysis, most CMV-associated TCR beta chains appeared to be HLA-restricted, and the HLA associations seemed to be driven largely by CMV exposure. Assigning TCR associations to individual alleles was difficult when HLA alleles, especially DR and DQ, strongly co-occurred. According to a later analysis, TCR association rates differed among HLA loci, with DRB1 alleles showing the most associated TCRs and HLA-C alleles showing the fewest. Correlated functional status among segregating V segments might be attributable to linkage disequilibrium, but an unknown experimental factor could not be ruled out. According to a later genetic analysis, donors in an Asian-associated ancestry cluster had fewer N-insertions in productive TCRs than the approximately 700-donor mean. In a later analysis, several top co-occurrence clusters were reported to appear linked to parvovirus B19, influenza, CMV and Epstein-Barr virus. A later analysis found that HLA-associated TCR beta chains were more clonally expanded and had lower generation probabilities than equally common non-associated chains. Broadly in line with IMGT annotations, most TCR beta V segments showed up in productive rearrangements about 87% or about 30% of the time in an earlier analysis of approximately 640 of the donors. It was suggested by the authors that the approach could potentially be generalized to other disease states and immunological phenotypes. Because HLA typing was unavailable for some donors at each locus, only the typed subset was used in association tests. Only TCR beta chains were sequenced in this cohort, and the absence of alpha or paired-chain data limited detectable features. A total of 150 or so TCR beta chains were listed by the study as associated with cytomegalovirus. The only immune exposure information available for the cohort was CMV serostatus. Roughly uniform sequencing depth across donors was assumed in presence/absence analyses, although this assumption may not hold. Some IMGT-functional V segments, including TRBV6-2 and TRBV6-3, could not be told apart with the 87-base-pair reads, so those segments were excluded. Specific HLA alleles were associated with 15,000 to 20,000 TCR beta sequences at a false discovery rate of 0.05 in a later analysis. Most TCR sequences were seen in very few donors, while some public TCRs were found in many individuals. A further reported finding was that TCR beta sequences accurately predicted the HLA-A and HLA-B alleles for most subjects in the first cohort. A group of highly shared sequence variants was considered likely to be a technical artifact of the sequencing pipeline. A few of the identified cytomegalovirus-associated TCR beta chains were confirmed in vitro to be specific for cytomegalovirus antigens. Seventeen rarely observed V segments, including chromosome 9 orphons, were excluded from the earlier analysis of approximately 500 of the donors because counts were too low. The classifier was reported to diagnose cytomegalovirus status with high specificity and sensitivity in both the original cohort and the validation cohort.

In total, about 650 healthy bone marrow donors made up the cohort. At the time of sampling, every cohort member was nominally healthy, though immune exposures that went unrecorded were likely present. The donor tested CMV seronegative and was one of the 352 seronegative cohort members. A peripheral blood sample was provided by each donor, and peripheral blood mononuclear cells were used for TCR beta sequencing. Genomic DNA extraction from the blood cell samples was performed with the Qiagen DNeasy Blood Extraction Kit. Sequencing was done on a sample of PBMCs. The V and J segments used are TRBV6-6 and TRBJ2-7, with the D gene not clear enough to name. The sequence was obtained from a man younger than 35 in good health and CMV-seronegative. The DNA sequence is TGTGCCAGCTCATCCACCGGCTACGAGCAGTACTTC. Its translation reads: CASSSTGYEQYF.